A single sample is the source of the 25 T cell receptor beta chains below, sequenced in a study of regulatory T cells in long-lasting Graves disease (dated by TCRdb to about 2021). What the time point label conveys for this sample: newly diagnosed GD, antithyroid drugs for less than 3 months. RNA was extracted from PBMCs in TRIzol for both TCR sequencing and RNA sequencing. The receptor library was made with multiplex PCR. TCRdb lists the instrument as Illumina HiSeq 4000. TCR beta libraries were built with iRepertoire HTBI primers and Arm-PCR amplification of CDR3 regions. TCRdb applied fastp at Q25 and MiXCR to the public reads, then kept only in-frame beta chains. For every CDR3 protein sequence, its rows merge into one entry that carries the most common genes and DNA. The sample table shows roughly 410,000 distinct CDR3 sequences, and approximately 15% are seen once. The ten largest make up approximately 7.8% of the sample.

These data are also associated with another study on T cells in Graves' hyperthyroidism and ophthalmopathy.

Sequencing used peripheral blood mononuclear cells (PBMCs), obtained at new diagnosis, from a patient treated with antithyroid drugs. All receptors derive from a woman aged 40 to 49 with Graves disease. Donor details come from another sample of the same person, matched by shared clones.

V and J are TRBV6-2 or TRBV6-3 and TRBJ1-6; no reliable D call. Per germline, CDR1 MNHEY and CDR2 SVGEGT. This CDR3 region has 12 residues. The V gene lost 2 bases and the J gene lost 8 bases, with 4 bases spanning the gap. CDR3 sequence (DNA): TGTGCCAGCAGTTACGCCGATTCACCCCTCCACTTT. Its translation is CASSYADSPLHF.

CDR3 loop: CASRRLAGHYNEQFF. In DNA form, the CDR3 reads TGTGCCAGCAGAAGACTAGCGGGACATTACAATGAGCAGTTCTTC. This chain joins TRBV6-2 or TRBV6-3 and TRBJ2-1, with TRBD2 matching 11 bases. Germline values: CDR1 MNHEY, CDR2 SVGEGT. The CDR3 extends over 15 amino acids. J was trimmed by 4 bases and V by 6 bases; bases with no gene match: 5.

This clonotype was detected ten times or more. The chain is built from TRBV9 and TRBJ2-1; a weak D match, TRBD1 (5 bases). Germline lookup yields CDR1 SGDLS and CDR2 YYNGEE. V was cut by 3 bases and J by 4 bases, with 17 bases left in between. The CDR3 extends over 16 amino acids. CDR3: CASSGPQGTFYNEQFF. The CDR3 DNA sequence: TGTGCCAGCAGCGGGCCTCAGGGTACCTTTTACAATGAGCAGTTCTTC.

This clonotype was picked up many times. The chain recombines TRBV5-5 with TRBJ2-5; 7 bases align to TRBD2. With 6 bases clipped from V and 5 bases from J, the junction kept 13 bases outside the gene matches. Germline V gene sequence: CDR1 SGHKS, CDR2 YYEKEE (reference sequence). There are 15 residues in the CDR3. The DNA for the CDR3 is TGTGCCAGCATCCGGTCCCCGGGGGGTGCGGAGACCCAGTACTTC. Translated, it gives CASIRSPGGAETQYF.

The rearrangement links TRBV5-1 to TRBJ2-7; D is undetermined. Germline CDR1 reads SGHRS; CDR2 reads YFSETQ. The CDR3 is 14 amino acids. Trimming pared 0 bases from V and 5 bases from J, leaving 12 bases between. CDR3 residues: CASSLAQSLDEQYF. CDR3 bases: TGCGCCAGCAGCTTGGCTCAGTCTCTTGACGAGCAGTACTTC.

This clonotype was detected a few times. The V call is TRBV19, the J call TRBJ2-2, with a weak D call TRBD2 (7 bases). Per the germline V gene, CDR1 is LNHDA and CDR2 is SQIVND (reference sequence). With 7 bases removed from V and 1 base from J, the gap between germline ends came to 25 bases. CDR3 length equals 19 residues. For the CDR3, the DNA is TGTGCCAGTAATAAGGGGGGGGGAGAACTTACCGGGAACACCGGGGAGCTGTTTTTT. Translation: CASNKGGGELTGNTGELFF.

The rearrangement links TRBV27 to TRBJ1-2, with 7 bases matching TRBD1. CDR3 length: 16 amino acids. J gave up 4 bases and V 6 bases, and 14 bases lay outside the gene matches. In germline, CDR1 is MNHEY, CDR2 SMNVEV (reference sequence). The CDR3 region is CASSRRSVGTAYGYTF. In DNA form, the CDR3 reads TGTGCCAGCAGCCGGAGAAGTGTCGGGACAGCCTATGGCTACACCTTC.

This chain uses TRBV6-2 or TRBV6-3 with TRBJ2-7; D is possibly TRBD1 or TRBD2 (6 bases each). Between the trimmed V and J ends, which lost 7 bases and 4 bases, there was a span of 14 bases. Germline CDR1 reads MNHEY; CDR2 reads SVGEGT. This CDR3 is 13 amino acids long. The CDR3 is CASTVGGEYEQYF. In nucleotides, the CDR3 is TGTGCCAGCACCGTGGGGGGCGAATACGAGCAGTACTTC.

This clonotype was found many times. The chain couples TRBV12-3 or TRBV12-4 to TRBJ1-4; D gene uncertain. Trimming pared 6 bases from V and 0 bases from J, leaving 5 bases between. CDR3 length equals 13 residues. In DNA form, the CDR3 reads TGTGCCAGCAGGTCCGCAACTAATGAAAAACTGTTTTTT. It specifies CASRSATNEKLFF.

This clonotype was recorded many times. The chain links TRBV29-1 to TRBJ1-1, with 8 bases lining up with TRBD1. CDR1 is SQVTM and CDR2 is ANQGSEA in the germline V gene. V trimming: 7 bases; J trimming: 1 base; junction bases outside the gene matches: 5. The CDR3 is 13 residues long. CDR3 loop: CSASGQANTEAFF. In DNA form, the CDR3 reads TGCAGCGCATCGGGACAGGCGAACACTGAAGCTTTCTTT.

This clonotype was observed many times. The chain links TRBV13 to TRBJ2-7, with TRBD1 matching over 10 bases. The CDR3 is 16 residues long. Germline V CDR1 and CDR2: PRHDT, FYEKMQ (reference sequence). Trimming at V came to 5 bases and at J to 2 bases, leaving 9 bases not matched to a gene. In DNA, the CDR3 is TGTGCCAGCAGCCCGAGAACCGGGACAGGGGCCTACGAGCAGTACTTC. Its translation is CASSPRTGTGAYEQYF.

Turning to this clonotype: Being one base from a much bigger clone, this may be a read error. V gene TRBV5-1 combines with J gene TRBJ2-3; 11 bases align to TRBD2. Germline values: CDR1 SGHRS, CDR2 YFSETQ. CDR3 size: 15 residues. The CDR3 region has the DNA TGCACCAGCAGCTTAAGGGGACTAGCGGTAGATACGCAGTATTTT. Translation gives CTSSLRGLAVDTQYF.

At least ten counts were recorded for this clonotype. The CDR3 loop reads CASSLVSLAGISTDTQYF. DNA of the CDR3: TGTGCCAGCAGCTTAGTATCTCTAGCGGGAATTAGCACAGATACGCAGTATTTT. The chain uses TRBV11-2 and TRBJ2-3, with TRBD2 matching over 9 bases. There are 18 residues in the CDR3. Germline loops: CDR1 SGHAT, CDR2 FQNNGV. V lost 1 base and J lost 0; bases outside the gene matches: 8. Full variable domain (outside the CDR3, taken from reference TRBV11-2 and TRBJ2-3): EAGVAQSPRYKIIEKRQSVAFWCNPISGHATLYWYQQILGQGPKLLIQFQNNGVVDDSQLPKDRFSAERLKGVDSTLKIQPAKLEDSAVYLCASSLVSLAGISTDTQYFGPGTRLTVL.

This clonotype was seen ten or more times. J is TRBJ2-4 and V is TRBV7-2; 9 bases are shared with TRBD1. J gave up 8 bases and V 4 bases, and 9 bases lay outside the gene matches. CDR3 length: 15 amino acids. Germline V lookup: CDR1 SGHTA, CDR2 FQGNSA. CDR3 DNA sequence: TGTGCCAGCAGCTCTACATACAGGGGGCGCGACATTCAGTACTTC. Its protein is CASSSTYRGRDIQYF.

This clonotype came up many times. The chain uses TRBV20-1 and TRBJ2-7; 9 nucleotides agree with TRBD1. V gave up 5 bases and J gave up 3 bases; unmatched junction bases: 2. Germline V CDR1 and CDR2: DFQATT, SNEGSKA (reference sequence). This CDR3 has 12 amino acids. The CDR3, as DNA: TGCAGTGCTGGGGGACAGGGCTACGAGCAGTACTTC. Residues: CSAGGQGYEQYF.

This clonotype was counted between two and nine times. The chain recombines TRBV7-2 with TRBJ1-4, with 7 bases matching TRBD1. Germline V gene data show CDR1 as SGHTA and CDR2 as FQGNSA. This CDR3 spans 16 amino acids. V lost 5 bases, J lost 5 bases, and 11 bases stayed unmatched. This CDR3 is CASSNRPGTANEKLFF. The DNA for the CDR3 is TGTGCCAGCAGCAATCGCCCCGGGACAGCGAATGAAAAACTGTTTTTT.

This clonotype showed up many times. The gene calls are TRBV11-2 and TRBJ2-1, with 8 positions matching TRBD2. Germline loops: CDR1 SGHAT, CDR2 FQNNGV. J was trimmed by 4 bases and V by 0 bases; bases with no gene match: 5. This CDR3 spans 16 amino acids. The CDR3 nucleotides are TGTGCCAGCAGCTTAGACCCCGGGACTAGATACAATGAGCAGTTCTTC. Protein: CASSLDPGTRYNEQFF. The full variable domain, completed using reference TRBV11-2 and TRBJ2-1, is EAGVAQSPRYKIIEKRQSVAFWCNPISGHATLYWYQQILGQGPKLLIQFQNNGVVDDSQLPKDRFSAERLKGVDSTLKIQPAKLEDSAVYLCASSLDPGTRYNEQFFGPGTRLTVL.

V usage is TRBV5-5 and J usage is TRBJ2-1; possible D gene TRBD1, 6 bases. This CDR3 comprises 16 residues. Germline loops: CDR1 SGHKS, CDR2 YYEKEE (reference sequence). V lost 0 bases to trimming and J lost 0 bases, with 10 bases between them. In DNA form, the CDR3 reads TGTGCCAGCAGCTTGGGGGGACACCTCTCCTACAATGAGCAGTTCTTC. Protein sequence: CASSLGGHLSYNEQFF.

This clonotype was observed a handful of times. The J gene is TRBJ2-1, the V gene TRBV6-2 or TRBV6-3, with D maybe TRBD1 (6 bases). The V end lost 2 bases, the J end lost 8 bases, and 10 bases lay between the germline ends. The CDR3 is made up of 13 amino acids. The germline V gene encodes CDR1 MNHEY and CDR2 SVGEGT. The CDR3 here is CASSYTNRDEQFF. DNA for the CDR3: TGTGCCAGCAGTTACACAAACAGGGATGAGCAGTTCTTC.

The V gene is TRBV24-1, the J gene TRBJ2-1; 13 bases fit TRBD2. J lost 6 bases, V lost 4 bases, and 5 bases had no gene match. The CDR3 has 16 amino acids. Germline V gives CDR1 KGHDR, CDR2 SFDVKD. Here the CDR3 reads CATSEPGLAGVNEQFF. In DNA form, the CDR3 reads TGTGCCACCAGTGAACCCGGACTAGCGGGGGTCAATGAGCAGTTCTTC.

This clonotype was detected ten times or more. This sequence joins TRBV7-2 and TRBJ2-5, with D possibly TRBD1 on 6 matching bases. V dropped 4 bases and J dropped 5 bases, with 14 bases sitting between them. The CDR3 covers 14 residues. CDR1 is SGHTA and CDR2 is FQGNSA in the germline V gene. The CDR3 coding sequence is TGTGCCAGCAGCTCCCAGACAGGCCCTGAGACCCAGTACTTC. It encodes CASSSQTGPETQYF.

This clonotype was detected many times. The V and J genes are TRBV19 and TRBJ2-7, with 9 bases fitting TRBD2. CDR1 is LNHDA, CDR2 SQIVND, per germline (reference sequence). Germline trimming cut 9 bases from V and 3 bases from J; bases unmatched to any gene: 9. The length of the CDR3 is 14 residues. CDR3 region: CASSISGRGYEQYF. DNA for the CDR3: TGTGCCAGCAGCATTAGCGGGAGAGGCTACGAGCAGTACTTC.

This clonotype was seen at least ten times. The CDR3 protein is CASSFGTSGSSEQFF. The DNA for the CDR3 is TGTGCCAGCAGCTTTGGGACTAGCGGGAGTTCTGAGCAGTTCTTC. The chain uses TRBV14 and TRBJ2-1; 14 bases are shared with TRBD2. Per germline, CDR1 SGHDN and CDR2 FVKESK. The trim removed 5 bases at V and 9 bases at J, leaving 6 bases unmatched. The CDR3 runs to 15 residues.

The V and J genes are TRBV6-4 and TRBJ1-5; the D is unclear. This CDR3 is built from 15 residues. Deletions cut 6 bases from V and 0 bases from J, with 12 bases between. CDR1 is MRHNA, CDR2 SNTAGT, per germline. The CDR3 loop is CASSPSLYSNQPQHF. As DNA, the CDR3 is TGTGCCAGCAGCCCCTCCTTATATAGCAATCAGCCCCAGCATTTT.

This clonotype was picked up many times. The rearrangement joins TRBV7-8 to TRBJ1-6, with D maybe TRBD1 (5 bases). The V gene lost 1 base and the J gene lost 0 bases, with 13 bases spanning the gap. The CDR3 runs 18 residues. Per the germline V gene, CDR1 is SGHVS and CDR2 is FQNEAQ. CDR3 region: CASSLVGGAGSYNSPLHF. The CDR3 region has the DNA TGTGCCAGCAGCTTAGTTGGTGGGGCCGGCTCCTATAATTCACCCCTCCACTTT.